The 24 T cell receptor beta chains presented below share a single source sample, sequenced in a study of radiotherapy plus CTLA-4 blockade in lung cancer. The repertoire was sequenced with immunoSEQ multiplex PCR; TCRdb's copy has only in-frame clones and lacks some. The repertoire holds tens of thousands of clones, with around 87% as singletons. This material consisted of peripheral blood, taken from a patient treated with radiotherapy plus ipilimumab. The receptors come from a human donor with non-small cell lung cancer that progressed on radiotherapy plus ipilimumab.

This sequence joins TRBV2 and TRBJ1-4; D is uncertain. The V end was cut by 6 bases, the J end by 3 bases, with 14 bases between. Germline-derived CDR1 and CDR2 are SNHLY and FYNNEI. The CDR3 has 15 residues. This CDR3 is CASSLLGIANEKLFF. DNA for the CDR3: TGTGCCAGCAGCCTACTCGGGATCGCTAATGAAAAACTGTTTTTT.

V and J are TRBV29-1 and TRBJ2-1; D assignment may be TRBD1 or TRBD2 (6 bases each). V was pared by 4 bases and J by 9 bases, with 7 bases between. This CDR3 comprises 10 residues. CDR1 SQVTM and CDR2 ANQGSEA come from the germline V gene. The CDR3: CSVGGAEQFF. CDR3 coding DNA: TGCAGCGTTGGGGGGGCTGAGCAGTTCTTC.

The J gene is TRBJ1-5, the V gene TRBV7-2, with no clear D. The CDR3 consists of 14 residues. Germline V CDR1 and CDR2: SGHTA, FQGNSA. The V and J ends lost 1 base and 7 bases respectively, with 11 bases between them. CDR3 sequence: CASSLEWFTQPQHF. CDR3 nucleotides: TGTGCCAGCAGCTTAGAATGGTTCACCCAGCCCCAGCATTTT.

The J gene is TRBJ2-7, the V gene TRBV6-1; D might be TRBD1 (5 bases). Germline CDR1 and CDR2: MNHNS and SASEGT. The germline V and J ends were trimmed by 3 bases and 9 bases, with 18 bases remaining between them. CDR3 length: 14 residues. The CDR3 region has the DNA TGTGCCAGCAGTGACACCAGGGCTTTTGTTCGGCAGTACTTC. Its translation is CASSDTRAFVRQYF.

V is TRBV19 and J is TRBJ1-5; 7 bases line up with TRBD1. After removal of 8 bases from V and 5 bases from J, the junction contained 6 bases not matched to a gene. Germline V CDR1 and CDR2: LNHDA, SQIVND (reference sequence). The CDR3 totals 13 residues. The CDR3 nucleotides are TGTGCCAGTTCCCGGGACAGTCATCAGCCCCAGCATTTT. Protein: CASSRDSHQPQHF.

This chain joins TRBV6-5 and TRBJ2-5; 7 bases align to TRBD2. Germline CDR1 reads MNHEY; CDR2 reads SVGAGI. The CDR3 runs to 16 residues. Unmatched junction bases numbered 10, after V lost 4 bases and J lost 2 bases. CDR3 sequence reads: CASSWGNGGGQETQYF. CDR3 in DNA: TGTGCCAGCAGTTGGGGGAATGGCGGGGGACAAGAGACCCAGTACTTC.

The chain couples TRBV4-1 to TRBJ1-3, with 7 bases matching TRBD1. The J segment lost 4 bases and the V segment lost 1 base, leaving 19 bases of the junction unmatched. The CDR3 has 20 amino acids. Germline V gene lookup returns CDR1 MGHRA and CDR2 YSYEKL. The CDR3 is CASSQVFRDRVGLGGNTIYF. The DNA for the CDR3 is TGCGCCAGCAGCCAAGTATTTCGTGACAGGGTAGGGTTGGGAGGAAACACCATATATTTT.

The chain employs TRBV5-4 and TRBJ2-7; TRBD2 aligns across 13 bases. The CDR3 contains 17 residues. The V and J ends lost 4 bases and 0 bases, in that order; junction bases with no gene match: 7. Germline values: CDR1 SGHNT, CDR2 YYREEE (reference sequence). DNA for the CDR3: TGTGCCAGCAGCCCGACTAGCGGGAGGCCGAGCTCCTACGAGCAGTACTTC. Residues: CASSPTSGRPSSYEQYF.

The chain's CDR3 is CATLDRAGNTIYF. CDR3 in DNA: TGTGCCACCCTGGACAGGGCTGGAAACACCATATATTTT. This chain joins TRBV10-3 and TRBJ1-3; 8 bases agree with TRBD1. Germline V lookup: CDR1 ENHRY, CDR2 SYGVKD. V shed 10 bases and J 2 bases; nucleotides not matched to a gene: 4. The CDR3 has 13 residues.

The chain uses TRBV9 and TRBJ2-7, with TRBD2 matching over 10 bases. The trim removed 3 bases at V and 0 bases at J, leaving 3 bases unmatched. This CDR3 has 15 residues. Germline CDR1 is SGDLS and CDR2 is YYNGEE. The chain's CDR3 is CASSETSGTSYEQYF. CDR3 bases: TGTGCCAGCAGCGAAACTAGCGGGACCTCCTACGAGCAGTACTTC.

The V and J genes are TRBV21-1 and TRBJ1-2; the D call of TRBD1 is as the table states it, not checked on the DNA. TRBV21-1 is listed as a pseudogene. This CDR3 has 12 amino acids. The CDR3 is CASKGQTYGYTF. CDR3 in DNA: TGTGCCAGCAAAGGACAGACCTATGGCTACACCTTC.

This chain connects TRBV7-8 to TRBJ2-7; D is unclear. The CDR3 spans 14 residues. Germline assignment: CDR1 SGHVS and CDR2 FQNEAQ. V shed 1 base and J shed 1 base, with 8 bases lying between them. CDR3 in amino acids: CASSLEAGSYEQYF. The CDR3 DNA follows: TGTGCCAGCAGCTTAGAGGCCGGATCCTACGAGCAGTACTTC. The full variable domain, in which reference TRBV7-8 and TRBJ2-7 provide the parts outside the CDR3, is GAGVSQSPRYKVAKRGQDVALRCDPISGHVSLFWYQQALGQGPEFLTYFQNEAQLDKSGLPSDRFFAERPEGSVSTLKIQRTQQEDSAVYLCASSLEAGSYEQYFGPGTRLTVT.

V and J are TRBV5-6 and TRBJ1-2; 8 bases fit TRBD1. CDR3 length equals 13 residues. The germline CDR1 and CDR2 sequences are SGHDT and YYEEEE. Trimming at V came to 6 bases and at J to 7 bases, leaving 8 bases not matched to a gene. This CDR3 reads CASNRQGRPGYTF. The CDR3, as DNA: TGTGCCAGCAACCGACAGGGGAGGCCTGGCTACACCTTC.

The gene calls are TRBV9 and TRBJ2-7, with 10 nucleotides matching TRBD1. Germline CDR1 reads SGDLS; CDR2 reads YYNGEE. The CDR3 consists of 16 residues. After removal of 0 bases from V and 4 bases from J, the junction contained 7 bases not matched to a gene. The CDR3 sequence is CASSVDGGTGAYEQYF. CDR3 nucleotide sequence: TGTGCCAGCAGCGTAGATGGCGGGACAGGGGCGTACGAGCAGTACTTC.

The chain is built from TRBV7-9 and TRBJ2-3; 11 bases line up with TRBD2. Trimming took 1 base from V and 4 from J; bases not matched to a gene: 10. The germline V gene has CDR1 SEHNR and CDR2 FQNEAQ (reference sequence). The CDR3 sequence is 18 residues long. The CDR3 sequence: CASSLGRHSGRAADTQYF. DNA of the CDR3: TGTGCCAGCAGCTTAGGACGACATAGCGGGAGGGCCGCAGATACGCAGTATTTT.

The rearrangement uses TRBV19 and TRBJ1-2; weak D call: TRBD1 (6 bases). The CDR3 is 15 amino acids. Germline lookup yields CDR1 LNHDA and CDR2 SQIVND (reference sequence). Trimming cost V 6 bases and J 4 bases, with 18 bases left between them. DNA of the CDR3: TGTGCCAGTAGCCCCCCGGGACAATACTTCTATGGCTACACCTTC. It codes for CASSPPGQYFYGYTF.

V usage is TRBV2 and J usage is TRBJ2-7, with D possibly being TRBD1 or TRBD2 (5 bases each). V was clipped by 6 bases and J by 3 bases, with 12 bases between them. This CDR3 region has 13 residues. Germline loops: CDR1 SNHLY, CDR2 FYNNEI. The CDR3 DNA is TGTGCCAGCAGGGCCGGGACCTTCTACGAGCAGTACTTC. Its protein is CASRAGTFYEQYF.

The CDR3 nucleotides read TGTGCCACCAGCGACCCAGGAAGTACAGATACGCAGTATTTT. Translated, it gives CATSDPGSTDTQYF. The gene calls are TRBV15 and TRBJ2-3; D remains unclear. Between the trimmed V and J ends, which lost 5 bases and 3 bases, there was a span of 12 bases. The CDR3 is made up of 14 amino acids. Germline V gives CDR1 LNHNV, CDR2 YYDKDF (reference sequence).

The rearrangement joins TRBV12-5 to TRBJ2-1; 8 nucleotides line up with TRBD2. The CDR3 spans 15 residues. Germline V gene lookup returns CDR1 LGHNT and CDR2 FRNRAP. V lost 6 bases, J lost 7 bases, and 11 bases stayed unmatched. The CDR3 loop is CASGQPGTRWNEQFF. Written as DNA, the CDR3 is TGTGCTAGTGGCCAACCCGGGACTAGGTGGAATGAGCAGTTCTTC.

The chain recombines TRBV6-5 with TRBJ2-4, with 7 bases fitting TRBD1. Germline-derived CDR1 and CDR2 are MNHEY and SVGAGI. The CDR3 consists of 16 residues. J gave up 6 bases and V 4 bases, and 12 bases lay outside the gene matches. The CDR3 DNA sequence: TGTGCCAGCAGTTCCCCTGCCCGACAGGGAAGAAACATTCAGTACTTC. Amino acid sequence: CASSSPARQGRNIQYF.

The V and J genes are TRBV6-6 and TRBJ1-6, with D uncertain. Germline assignment: CDR1 MNHNY and CDR2 SVGAGI (reference sequence). Trimming left V 2 bases short and J 7 bases short, with 9 bases between. This CDR3 has 14 residues. CDR3 coding DNA: TGTGCCAGCAGTTACCGGATGGAGAATTCACCCCTCCACTTT. This sequence encodes CASSYRMENSPLHF.

J is TRBJ2-7 and V is TRBV28; 7 bases map to TRBD1. Germline CDR1 is MDHEN and CDR2 is SYDVKM. The CDR3 consists of 14 residues. V shed 6 bases, J shed 4 bases, and the junction held 9 bases outside the gene matches. CDR3 nucleotide sequence: TGTGCCAGCAGAAACTCCGGGACAGCTTACGAGCAGTACTTC. Amino acid sequence: CASRNSGTAYEQYF. The variable domain in full, completed from reference TRBV28 and TRBJ2-7, reads DVKVTQSSRYLVKRTGEKVFLECVQDMDHENMFWYRQDPGLGLRLIYFSYDVKMKEKGDIPEGYSVSREKKERFSLILESASTNQTSMYLCASRNSGTAYEQYFGPGTRLTVT.

The chain carries TRBV4-3 and TRBJ2-3; 7 nucleotides match TRBD2. The J segment lost 3 bases and the V segment lost 0 bases, leaving 12 bases of the junction unmatched. The germline V gene encodes CDR1 LGHNA and CDR2 YSLEER. The CDR3 consists of 18 residues. The DNA for the CDR3 is TGCGCCAGCAGCCAAGATGAAGCGGGAAGTCAGTGGACAGATACGCAGTATTTT. It translates to CASSQDEAGSQWTDTQYF.

This clone was detected once. The CDR3 reads CATSRDLGLAGAKNIQYF. Written as DNA, the CDR3 is TGTGCCACCAGCAGAGATCTGGGGCTAGCGGGAGCCAAAAACATTCAGTACTTC. This chain links TRBV15 with TRBJ2-4, with 8 positions matching TRBD2. The CDR3 is made up of 18 amino acids. Per the germline V gene, CDR1 is LNHNV and CDR2 is YYDKDF (reference sequence). The V gene end was trimmed by 0 bases and the J gene end by 0 bases; junction bases not matched to a gene: 7.